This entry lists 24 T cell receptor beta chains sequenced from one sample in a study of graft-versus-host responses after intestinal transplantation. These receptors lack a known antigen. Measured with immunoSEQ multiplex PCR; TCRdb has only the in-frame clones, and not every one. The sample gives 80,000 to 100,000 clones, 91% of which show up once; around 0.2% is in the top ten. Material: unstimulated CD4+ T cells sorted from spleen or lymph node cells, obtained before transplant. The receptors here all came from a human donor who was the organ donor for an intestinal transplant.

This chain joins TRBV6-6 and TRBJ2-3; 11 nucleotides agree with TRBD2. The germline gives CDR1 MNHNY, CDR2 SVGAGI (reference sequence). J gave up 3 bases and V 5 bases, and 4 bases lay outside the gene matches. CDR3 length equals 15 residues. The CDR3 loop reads CASSTGTSGTDTQYF. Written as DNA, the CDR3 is TGTGCCAGCAGTACCGGGACTAGCGGAACAGATACGCAGTATTTT.

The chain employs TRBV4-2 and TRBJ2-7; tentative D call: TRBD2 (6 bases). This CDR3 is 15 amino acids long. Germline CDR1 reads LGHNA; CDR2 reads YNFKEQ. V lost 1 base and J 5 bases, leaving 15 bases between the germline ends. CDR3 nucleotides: TGTGCCAGCAGCCAAGCGGCGGGATCTGTGGACGAGCAGTACTTC. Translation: CASSQAAGSVDEQYF.

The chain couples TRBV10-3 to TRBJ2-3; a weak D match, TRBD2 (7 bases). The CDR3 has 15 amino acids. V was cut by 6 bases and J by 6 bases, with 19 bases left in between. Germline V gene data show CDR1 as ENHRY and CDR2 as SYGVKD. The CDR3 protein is CAIRNQGGGSDTQYF. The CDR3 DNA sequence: TGTGCCATCAGAAACCAGGGCGGGGGCTCTGATACGCAGTATTTT.

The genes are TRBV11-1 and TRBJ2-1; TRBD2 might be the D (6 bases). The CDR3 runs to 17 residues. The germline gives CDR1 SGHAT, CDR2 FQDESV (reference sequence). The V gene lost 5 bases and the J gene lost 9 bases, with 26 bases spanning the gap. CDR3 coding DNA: TGTGCCAGCAGCAGGAGGGGCGAATCCCAGGTATCGGTTGAGCAGTTCTTC. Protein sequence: CASSRRGESQVSVEQFF.

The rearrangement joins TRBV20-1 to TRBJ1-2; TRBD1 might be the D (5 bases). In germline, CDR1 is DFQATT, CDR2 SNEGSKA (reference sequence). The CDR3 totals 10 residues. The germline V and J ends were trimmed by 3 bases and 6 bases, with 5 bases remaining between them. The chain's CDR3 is CSASRDGYTF. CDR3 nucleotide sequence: TGCAGTGCTAGCAGGGATGGCTACACCTTC.

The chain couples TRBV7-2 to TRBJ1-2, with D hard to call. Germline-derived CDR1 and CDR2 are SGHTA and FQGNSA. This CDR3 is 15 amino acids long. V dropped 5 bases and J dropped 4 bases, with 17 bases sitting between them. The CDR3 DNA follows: TGTGCCAGCAGCCGATTCGAGCCCCTCCGCTATGGCTACACCTTC. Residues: CASSRFEPLRYGYTF.

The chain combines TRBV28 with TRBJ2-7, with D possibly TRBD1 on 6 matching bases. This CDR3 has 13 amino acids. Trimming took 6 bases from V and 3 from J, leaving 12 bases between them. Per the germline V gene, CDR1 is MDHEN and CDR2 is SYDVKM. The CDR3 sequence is CASRQGGYYEQYF. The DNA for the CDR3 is TGTGCCAGCAGACAAGGGGGTTACTACGAGCAGTACTTC.

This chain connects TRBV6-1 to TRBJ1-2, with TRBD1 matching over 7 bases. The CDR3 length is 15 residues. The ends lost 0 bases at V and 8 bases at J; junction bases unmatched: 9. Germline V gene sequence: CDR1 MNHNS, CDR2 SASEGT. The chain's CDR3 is CASSEAWMRGQGYTF. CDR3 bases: TGTGCCAGCAGTGAAGCCTGGATGAGGGGGCAAGGCTACACCTTC.

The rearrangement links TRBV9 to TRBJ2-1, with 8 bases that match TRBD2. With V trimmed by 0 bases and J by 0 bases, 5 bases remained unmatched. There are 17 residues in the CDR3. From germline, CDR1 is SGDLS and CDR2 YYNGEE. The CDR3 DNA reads TGTGCCAGCAGCGTAGCGGCGGGGGGCCTCTCCTACAATGAGCAGTTCTTC. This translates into CASSVAAGGLSYNEQFF.

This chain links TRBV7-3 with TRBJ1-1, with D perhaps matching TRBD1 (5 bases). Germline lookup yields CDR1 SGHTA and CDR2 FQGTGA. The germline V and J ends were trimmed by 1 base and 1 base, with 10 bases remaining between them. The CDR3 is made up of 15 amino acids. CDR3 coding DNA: TGTGCCAGCAGCTTAAGCGGGGCGCCGAACACTGAAGCTTTCTTT. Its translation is CASSLSGAPNTEAFF. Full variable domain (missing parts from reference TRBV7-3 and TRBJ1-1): GAGVSQTPSNKVTEKGKYVELRCDPISGHTALYWYRQSLGQGPEFLIYFQGTGAADDSGLPNDRFFAVRPEGSVSTLKIQRTERGDSAVYLCASSLSGAPNTEAFFGQGTRLTVV.

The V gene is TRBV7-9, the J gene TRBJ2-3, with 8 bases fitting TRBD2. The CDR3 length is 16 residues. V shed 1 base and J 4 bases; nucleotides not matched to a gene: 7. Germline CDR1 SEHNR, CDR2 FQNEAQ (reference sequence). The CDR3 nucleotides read TGTGCCAGCAGCTTAGGGAGCGGGGGTCCGGCAGATACGCAGTATTTT. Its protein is CASSLGSGGPADTQYF.

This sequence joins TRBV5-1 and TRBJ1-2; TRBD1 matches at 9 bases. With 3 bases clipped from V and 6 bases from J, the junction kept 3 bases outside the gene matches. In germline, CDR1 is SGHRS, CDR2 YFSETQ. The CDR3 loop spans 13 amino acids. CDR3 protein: CASSSRTGDGYTF. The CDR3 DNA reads TGCGCCAGCAGCTCAAGGACAGGGGATGGCTACACCTTC.

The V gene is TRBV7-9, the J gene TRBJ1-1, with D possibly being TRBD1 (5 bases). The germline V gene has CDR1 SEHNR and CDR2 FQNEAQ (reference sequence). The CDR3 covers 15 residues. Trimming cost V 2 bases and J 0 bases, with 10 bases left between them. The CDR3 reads CASSLRGGLNTEAFF. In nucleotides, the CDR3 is TGTGCCAGCAGCTTACGGGGGGGACTGAACACTGAAGCTTTCTTT.

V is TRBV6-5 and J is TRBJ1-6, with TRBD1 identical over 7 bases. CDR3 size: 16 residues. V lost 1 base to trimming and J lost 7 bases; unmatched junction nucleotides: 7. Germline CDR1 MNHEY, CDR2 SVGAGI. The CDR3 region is CASSYLGGQPNSPLHF. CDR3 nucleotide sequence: TGTGCCAGCAGTTACTTAGGGGGCCAGCCGAATTCACCCCTCCACTTT.

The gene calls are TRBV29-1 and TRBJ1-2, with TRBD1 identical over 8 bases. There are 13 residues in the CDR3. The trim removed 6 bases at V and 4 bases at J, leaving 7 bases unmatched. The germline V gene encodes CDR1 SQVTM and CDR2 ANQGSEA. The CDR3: CSVWTGPTYGYTF. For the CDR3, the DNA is TGCAGCGTCTGGACAGGGCCCACCTATGGCTACACCTTC.

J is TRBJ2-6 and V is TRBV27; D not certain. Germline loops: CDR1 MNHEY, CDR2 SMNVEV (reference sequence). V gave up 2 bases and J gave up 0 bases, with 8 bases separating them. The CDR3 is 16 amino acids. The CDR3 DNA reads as TGTGCCAGCAGTTTACTACCGAGCTCTGGGGCCAACGTCCTGACTTTC. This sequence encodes CASSLLPSSGANVLTF.

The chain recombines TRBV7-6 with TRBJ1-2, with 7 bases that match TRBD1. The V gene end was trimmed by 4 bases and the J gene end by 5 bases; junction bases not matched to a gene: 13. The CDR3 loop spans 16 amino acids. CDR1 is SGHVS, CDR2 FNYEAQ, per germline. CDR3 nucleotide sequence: TGTGCCAGCAGCTCCGGGGGTAGGGGGCGAGCTTATGGCTACACCTTC. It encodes CASSSGGRGRAYGYTF.

CDR3 nucleotides: TGCGCCAGCAGCCCCTACCACCCTGGACAGATCGATATGAACACTGAAGCTTTCTTT. It is translated as CASSPYHPGQIDMNTEAFF. The V gene is TRBV4-1, the J gene TRBJ1-1; tentative D call: TRBD1 (6 bases). Per the germline V gene, CDR1 is MGHRA and CDR2 is YSYEKL. The CDR3 has 19 amino acids. The germline V and J ends were trimmed by 4 bases and 0 bases, with 24 bases remaining between them.

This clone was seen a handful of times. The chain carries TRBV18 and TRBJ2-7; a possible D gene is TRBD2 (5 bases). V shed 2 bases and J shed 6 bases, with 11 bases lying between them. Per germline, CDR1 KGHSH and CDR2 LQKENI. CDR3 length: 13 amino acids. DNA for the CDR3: TGTGCCAGCTCACCAGAGCGGTATGGCGAGCAGTACTTC. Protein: CASSPERYGEQYF.

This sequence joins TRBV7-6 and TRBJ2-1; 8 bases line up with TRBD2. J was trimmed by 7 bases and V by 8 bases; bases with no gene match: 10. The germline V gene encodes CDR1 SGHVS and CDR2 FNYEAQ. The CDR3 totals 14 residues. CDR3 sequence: CASGNSGGRNEQFF. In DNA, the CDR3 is TGTGCCAGCGGAAACAGCGGGGGAAGGAATGAGCAGTTCTTC.

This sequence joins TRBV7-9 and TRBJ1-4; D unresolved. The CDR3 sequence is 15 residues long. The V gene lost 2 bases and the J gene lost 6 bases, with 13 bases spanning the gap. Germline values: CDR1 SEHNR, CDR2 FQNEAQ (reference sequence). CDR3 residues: CASSLTIGGDEKLFF. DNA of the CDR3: TGTGCCAGCAGCTTAACGATCGGCGGGGATGAAAAACTGTTTTTT.

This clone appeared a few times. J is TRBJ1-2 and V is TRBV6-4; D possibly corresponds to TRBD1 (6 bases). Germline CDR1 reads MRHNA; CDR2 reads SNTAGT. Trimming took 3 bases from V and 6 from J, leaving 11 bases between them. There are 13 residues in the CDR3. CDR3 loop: CASSESQGNGYTF. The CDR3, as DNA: TGTGCCAGCAGTGAGAGTCAGGGGAATGGCTACACCTTC.

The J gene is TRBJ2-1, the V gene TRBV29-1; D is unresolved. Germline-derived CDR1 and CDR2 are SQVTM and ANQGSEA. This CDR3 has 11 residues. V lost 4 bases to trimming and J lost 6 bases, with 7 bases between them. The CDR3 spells CSVAISNEQFF. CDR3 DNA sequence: TGCAGCGTTGCTATTAGCAATGAGCAGTTCTTC.

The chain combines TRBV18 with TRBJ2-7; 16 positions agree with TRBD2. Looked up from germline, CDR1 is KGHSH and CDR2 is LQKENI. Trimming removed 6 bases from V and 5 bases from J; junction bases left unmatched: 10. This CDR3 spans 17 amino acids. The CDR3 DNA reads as TGTGCCAGCTCCCCTCCGGGACTAGCGGGGGGGCGAAACGAGCAGTACTTC. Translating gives CASSPPGLAGGRNEQYF.